Detailed here is one TCR beta chain. Antigen unknown. These data originate in a study of regulatory T cells in long-lasting Graves disease. Study observations and caveats: Among samples with persistent disease, TRBV28, TRBJ1-2 and TRBJ2-5 were favored.

Through Arm-PCR of CDR3 regions and iRepertoire HTBI primers, TCR beta libraries were built. MiXCR, applied by TCRdb to the multiplex PCR reads, yields one record per CDR3 protein. The repertoire holds 420,000 or so distinct CDR3 sequences, with 16% as singletons. Sample time point: newly diagnosed GD, antithyroid drugs for less than 3 months. PBMC-derived RNA was used for the TCR library. Trimming left V 4 bases short and J 0 bases short, with 13 bases between. This CDR3 is built from 16 residues. CDR1 and CDR2 (germline): ENHRY, SYGVKD. Separately, the same data were catalogued under a study of T cells in Graves' hyperthyroidism and ophthalmopathy. That study adds: Ophthalmopathy onset followed model prediction by a median approximately 5.9 months.

This clonotype was sampled from a woman between 18 and 30 years old with Graves disease. The sample consisted of peripheral blood mononuclear cells (PBMCs), taken at new diagnosis, from a patient treated with antithyroid drugs. The J gene is TRBJ2-1, the V gene TRBV10-3, with a tentative D call TRBD2 (6 bases). CDR3 DNA: TGTGCCATCAGTGGGGACTTAGGGAGCTCCTACAATGAGCAGTTCTTC. Protein product: CAISGDLGSSYNEQFF.